This TCR beta chain was captured by sequencing in a study of T cell responses to AZD1222 COVID-19 vaccine. Study outcomes and limitations: There were mostly white British donors and more females than males, and clonal diversity was possibly underestimated.

The length of the CDR3 is 16 residues. Germline V gene data show CDR1 as MNHEY and CDR2 as SMNVEV (reference sequence). The germline V and J ends were trimmed by 1 base and 1 base, with 11 bases remaining between them. As for this clone: Its cognate antigen is unknown.

Sequencing used immunoSEQ multiplex PCR; TCRdb keeps in-frame clones, though not all of them. Of approximately 84,000 clones in the sample, roughly 85% were seen once. The TCR originated in an adult who received the AZD1222 COVID-19 vaccine. This specimen was peripheral blood, taken 28 days after the second AZD1222 dose. The chain combines TRBV27 with TRBJ1-5, with D possibly matching TRBD1 (6 bases). CDR3: CASSLWAGGSNQPQHF. Here the CDR3 DNA reads TGTGCCAGCAGTTTATGGGCCGGGGGCAGCAATCAGCCCCAGCATTTT.